The clone carrying this TCR beta chain is a singleton in its sample. Antigen: not known. The sample is drawn from a study of shared clonotypes between healthy human individuals. Study findings and constraints: Clonotype sharing among donors likely depends on sequencing depth.

Investigators spread the genomic DNA of each subset evenly over several immunoSEQ plates. Repertoires were generated with immunoSEQ multiplex PCR, while TCRdb's copy carries only in-frame clones and drops some. The profile shows under 1,900,000 clones, approximately 98.5% of them singletons. This CDR3 has 15 amino acids. The V end was cut by 5 bases, the J end by 2 bases, with 13 bases between. Per germline, CDR1 SGHTA and CDR2 FQGNSA. This chain connects TRBV7-2 to TRBJ1-5; TRBD1 is a possible D gene (5 bases). The sequenced sample consisted of naive CD4+ T cells sorted from blood. Subset here: CD45RA+ positively selected. This sequence originates from a young man in good health. The CDR3 spells CASSPEVRGNQPQHF. The CDR3 DNA reads TGTGCCAGCAGCCCAGAAGTCAGGGGCAATCAGCCCCAGCATTTT.